Listed here are 4 T cell receptor beta chains from one sample, sequenced in a study of neurological immune-mediated disorders. TCRdb passed the 5' RACE reads through MiXCR, listing each CDR3 protein once. The sample consists of fewer than 90,000 distinct CDR3 sequences, about a tenth of them appearing once. Source material: PBMCs. The receptors stem from a man aged 35 to 55 in good health.

This clonotype was observed at least ten times. The chain recombines TRBV20-1 with TRBJ2-7; TRBD2 agrees at 12 bases. The germline gives CDR1 DFQATT, CDR2 SNEGSKA (reference sequence). This CDR3 is 12 amino acids long. The CDR3 sequence is CSSGLAGYEQYF. Written as DNA, the CDR3 is TGCAGCTCGGGACTAGCGGGCTACGAGCAGTACTTC.

This clonotype was counted many times. V is TRBV5-1 and J is TRBJ1-1; 7 bases align to TRBD1. The germline V gene has CDR1 SGHRS and CDR2 YFSETQ. The ends lost 1 base at V and 5 bases at J; junction bases unmatched: 8. This CDR3 is built from 15 residues. For the CDR3, the DNA is TGCGCCAGCAGCTTGCGGACAGGATCGGATACTGAAGCTTTCTTT. Protein: CASSLRTGSDTEAFF.

This clonotype was counted only a few times. This may be a read error: a much more frequent sequence differs by one nucleotide. V usage is TRBV7-3 and J usage is TRBJ2-7; D ambiguous. Per the germline V gene, CDR1 is SGHTA and CDR2 is FQGTGA. Trimming left V 5 bases short and J 7 bases short, with 18 bases between. CDR3 size: 14 residues. Here the CDR3 reads CASSHAWDVGEQYF. The CDR3 DNA reads as TGTGCCAGCAGCCACGCCTGGGATGTAGGAGAGCAGTACTTC.

Many counts were recorded for this clonotype. The chain couples TRBV5-1 to TRBJ2-2; the D gene is possibly TRBD2 (5 bases). CDR3 length: 16 amino acids. Germline loops: CDR1 SGHRS, CDR2 YFSETQ. Trimming pared 1 base from V and 1 base from J, leaving 11 bases between. The CDR3 DNA follows: TGCGCCAGCAGCTTGCCTCCAGCGGAGAACACCGGGGAGCTGTTTTTT. It yields the protein CASSLPPAENTGELFF.